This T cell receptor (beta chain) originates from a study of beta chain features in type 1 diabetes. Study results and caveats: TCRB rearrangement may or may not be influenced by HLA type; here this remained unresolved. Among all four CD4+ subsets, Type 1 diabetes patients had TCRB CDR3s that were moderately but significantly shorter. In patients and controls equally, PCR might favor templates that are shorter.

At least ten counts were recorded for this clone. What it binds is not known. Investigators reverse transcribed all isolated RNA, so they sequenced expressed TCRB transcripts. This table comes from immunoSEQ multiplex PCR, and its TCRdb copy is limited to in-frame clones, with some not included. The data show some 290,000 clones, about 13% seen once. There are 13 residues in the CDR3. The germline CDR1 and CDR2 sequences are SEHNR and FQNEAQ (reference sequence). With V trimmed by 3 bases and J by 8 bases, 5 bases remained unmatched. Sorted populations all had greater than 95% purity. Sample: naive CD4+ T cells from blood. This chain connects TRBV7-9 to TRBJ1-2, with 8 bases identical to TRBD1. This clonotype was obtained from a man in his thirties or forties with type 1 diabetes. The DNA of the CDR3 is TGTGCCAGCAGCTTCGGACAGGGCTACGGCTACACCTTC. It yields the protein CASSFGQGYGYTF.